Below, 18 T cell receptor beta chains from the same sample are listed, as sequenced in a study of T cell responses to AZD1222 COVID-19 vaccine. Only in-frame clones appear in the TCRdb table, and some are missing; sequencing was by immunoSEQ multiplex PCR. The profile shows about 98,000 clones, nearly 90% of them singletons. The input for sequencing was peripheral blood, taken on day 0 of AZD1222 vaccination. Receptors originate from an adult in good health.

V and J are TRBV9 and TRBJ2-1; D perhaps matches TRBD1 (5 bases). The germline CDR1 and CDR2 sequences are SGDLS and YYNGEE. V gave up 4 bases and J gave up 0 bases, with 11 bases separating them. This CDR3 is 15 amino acids long. The CDR3 DNA reads TGTGCCAGCAGCCCCAGGGATAGCTCCTACAATGAGCAGTTCTTC. Residues: CASSPRDSSYNEQFF.

The chain joins TRBV2 to TRBJ2-5; 7 positions agree with TRBD2. The V and J ends lost 8 bases and 5 bases, in that order; junction bases with no gene match: 11. The CDR3 is made up of 14 amino acids. Germline V gene sequence: CDR1 SNHLY, CDR2 FYNNEI. The CDR3 DNA reads TGTGCCAGCTCGACCGGGACCGGGGGGGAGACCCAGTACTTC. It encodes CASSTGTGGETQYF.

The chain has TRBV9 and TRBJ2-5; TRBD2 matches at 9 bases. The CDR3 spans 16 residues. V dropped 0 bases and J dropped 5; count of bases not matched to a gene: 8. CDR1 SGDLS and CDR2 YYNGEE come from the germline V gene. CDR3 coding DNA: TGTGCCAGCAGCGTAGGTATGCGGGAGGGCGGTGAGACCCAGTACTTC. This codes for CASSVGMREGGETQYF.

This clone occurred once. CDR3 amino acids: CASSIGDRGPYEQYF. CDR3 bases: TGTGCCAGTAGTATAGGAGACAGGGGACCCTACGAGCAGTACTTC. The genes are TRBV19 and TRBJ2-7; 8 bases are shared with TRBD1. The CDR3 loop spans 15 amino acids. After removal of 1 base from V and 2 bases from J, the junction contained 4 bases not matched to a gene. From germline, CDR1 is LNHDA and CDR2 SQIVND (reference sequence).

J is TRBJ1-4 and V is TRBV5-1; D remains unclear. Per germline, CDR1 SGHRS and CDR2 YFSETQ. The CDR3 loop spans 13 amino acids. V gave up 10 bases and J gave up 3 bases, with 13 bases separating them. The chain's CDR3 is CASSGQANEKLFF. The CDR3 nucleotides read TGCGCCTCGAGCGGGCAAGCTAATGAAAAACTGTTTTTT. The whole variable domain, remainder taken from reference TRBV5-1 and TRBJ1-4, is KAGVTQTPRYLIKTRGQQVTLSCSPISGHRSVSWYQQTPGQGLQFLFEYFSETQRNKGNFPGRFSGRQFSNSRSEMNVSTLELGDSALYLCASSGQANEKLFFGSGTQLSVL.

The chain links TRBV13 to TRBJ1-2; a weak D match, TRBD1 (6 bases). Germline values: CDR1 PRHDT, CDR2 FYEKMQ (reference sequence). Trimming left V 5 bases short and J 0 bases short, with 19 bases between. The CDR3 consists of 17 residues. CDR3 sequence: CASSALTGTQANYGYTF. The CDR3 DNA is TGTGCCAGCAGCGCTCTCACCGGGACACAAGCTAACTATGGCTACACCTTC.

This clone was recorded a few times. The J gene is TRBJ2-3, the V gene TRBV5-1; 12 bases align to TRBD2. CDR3 length equals 17 residues. Germline CDR1 and CDR2: SGHRS and YFSETQ. J gave up 4 bases and V 3 bases, and 9 bases lay outside the gene matches. This CDR3 reads CASSWGRTSGTSDTQYF. The CDR3 nucleotides are TGCGCCAGCAGCTGGGGGAGGACTAGCGGGACGTCAGATACGCAGTATTTT.

V usage is TRBV6-2 or TRBV6-3 and J usage is TRBJ1-5, with D perhaps matching TRBD1 (6 bases). Deletions cut 5 bases from V and 0 bases from J, with 17 bases between. The CDR3 sequence is 17 residues long. Germline values: CDR1 MNHEY, CDR2 SVGEGT. CDR3 protein: CASSPTRQVYSNQPQHF. The DNA of the CDR3 is TGTGCCAGCAGTCCAACGAGACAGGTTTATAGCAATCAGCCCCAGCATTTT.

This clone was found once. This rearrangement joins TRBV24-1 to TRBJ2-3; 7 nucleotides agree with TRBD1. There are 16 residues in the CDR3. Germline CDR1 is KGHDR and CDR2 is SFDVKD. V lost 4 bases to trimming and J lost 2 bases; unmatched junction nucleotides: 8. CDR3 DNA sequence: TGTGCCACCAGTGACCCGACAGGGATCTACACAGATACGCAGTATTTT. This gives the protein CATSDPTGIYTDTQYF.

The CDR3 reads CASSREGIVGYTF. CDR3 DNA: TGTGCCAGCAGCCGGGAGGGGATCGTTGGCTACACCTTC. This chain joins TRBV7-9 and TRBJ1-2; the D gene is possibly TRBD1 (5 bases). The V gene lost 5 bases and the J gene lost 7 bases, with 14 bases spanning the gap. The CDR3 sequence is 13 residues long. Germline-derived CDR1 and CDR2 are SEHNR and FQNEAQ (reference sequence).

This sequence joins TRBV3-1 (or the pseudogene TRBV3-2) and TRBJ2-1; TRBD2 aligns across 16 bases. Germline lookup yields CDR1 LGHDT and CDR2 YNNKEL (reference sequence). Unmatched junction bases numbered 7, after V lost 5 bases and J lost 0 bases. The CDR3 runs 19 residues. CDR3 sequence (DNA): TGTGCCAGCAGCTTCCCGGGACTAGCGGGAGGGAGCTCCTACAATGAGCAGTTCTTC. This encodes CASSFPGLAGGSSYNEQFF.

By sample fraction, this clone is medium-sized. V is TRBV27 and J is TRBJ2-2; 10 bases map to TRBD1. This CDR3 contains 17 residues. The germline V gene encodes CDR1 MNHEY and CDR2 SMNVEV (reference sequence). V gave up 4 bases and J gave up 1 base; unmatched junction bases: 6. In DNA form, the CDR3 reads TGTGCCAGCAGTTCGGACAGGGGGTTCCTGAACACCGGGGAGCTGTTTTTT. The encoded protein is CASSSDRGFLNTGELFF.

The chain has TRBV6-2 or TRBV6-3 and TRBJ2-3; 8 bases map to TRBD2. The germline V gene encodes CDR1 MNHEY and CDR2 SVGEGT. The CDR3 is 16 amino acids. The V gene end was trimmed by 5 bases and the J gene end by 6 bases; junction bases not matched to a gene: 13. The CDR3 spells CASSTGTSFRPDTQYF. CDR3 coding DNA: TGTGCCAGCAGTACAGGGACTAGTTTCCGTCCCGATACGCAGTATTTT.

A word on this clone: The identical CDR3 is also encoded by other nucleotide sequences in the sample. V and J are TRBV19 and TRBJ2-1; TRBD2 might be the D (5 bases). V lost 1 base and J lost 0, with 7 bases in between. This CDR3 is 15 amino acids long. Germline V gives CDR1 LNHDA, CDR2 SQIVND (reference sequence). CDR3 sequence: CASSIAGSSYNEQFF. As DNA, the CDR3 is TGTGCCAGTAGTATAGCGGGGAGCTCCTACAATGAGCAGTTCTTC.

V gene TRBV6-5 combines with J gene TRBJ1-5; D is unclear. Per the germline V gene, CDR1 is MNHEY and CDR2 is SVGAGI. Between the trimmed V and J ends, which lost 8 bases and 4 bases, there was a span of 12 bases. CDR3 length: 13 residues. The DNA of the CDR3 is TGTGCCAGCGCGCTGCATTCGAATCAGCCCCAGCATTTT. Residues: CASALHSNQPQHF.

The rearrangement joins TRBV5-1 to TRBJ2-7; TRBD1 agrees at 7 bases. Germline V lookup: CDR1 SGHRS, CDR2 YFSETQ. Trimming cost V 4 bases and J 1 base; bases outside gene matches: 5. CDR3 length equals 14 residues. DNA of the CDR3: TGCGCCAGCAGCCCGGGACAGCTTTCCTACGAGCAGTACTTC. As protein: CASSPGQLSYEQYF.

This chain joins TRBV4-2 and TRBJ2-3, with 7 bases lining up with TRBD2. Germline trimming cut 6 bases from V and 0 bases from J; bases unmatched to any gene: 9. The CDR3 is 16 residues long. The V gene's germline CDR1 is LGHNA and CDR2 YNFKEQ. For the CDR3, the DNA is TGTGCCAGCAGAGTGGGTAGCGGGCCTAGCACAGATACGCAGTATTTT. It specifies CASRVGSGPSTDTQYF.

The chain recombines TRBV19 with TRBJ2-2, with 7 bases identical to TRBD1. This CDR3 has 16 residues. The V gene end was trimmed by 5 bases and the J gene end by 0 bases; junction bases not matched to a gene: 6. Germline CDR1 LNHDA, CDR2 SQIVND (reference sequence). DNA of the CDR3: TGTGCCAGTAGTTCATCGGGACAGACGAACACCGGGGAGCTGTTTTTT. Encoded protein: CASSSSGQTNTGELFF.